The rows below give T cell receptor beta chains drawn from one sample of a study of blood T cell repertoires in COVID-19. Libraries were prepared by immunoSEQ multiplex PCR; TCRdb keeps only in-frame clonotypes and omits some of them. The sample contains fewer than 300,000 clones, approximately 89% of which appear only once. Sequencing was performed on peripheral blood. The receptors shown here come from a woman in her 50s with acute or convalescent COVID-19. Both conserved end residues are part of each CDR3. The order of the fields is J gene, V gene, CDR3 protein.

TRBJ2-7,TRBV28,CASSWTSATYEQYF
TRBJ1-2,TRBV27,CASSLLGASYGYTF
TRBJ1-3,TRBV28,CASSNRAGTGNTIYF
TRBJ1-2,TRBV7-2,CASSRREGGYTF
TRBJ2-5,TRBV6-5,CASRATGEETQYF
TRBJ1-2,TRBV19,CASMRLGVYGYTF
TRBJ2-7,TRBV15,CATRGRGITYEQYF
TRBJ2-1,TRBV27,CASSSGLAGGLNEQFF
TRBJ1-2,TRBV27,CASSSLGGGEGYTF
TRBJ2-3,TRBV20-1,CSASPGAGGPGKDTQYF
TRBJ2-1,TRBV5-1,CATSDRGVDNEQFF
TRBJ2-5,TRBV5-1,CASSLVGLVQETQYF
TRBJ1-4,TRBV18,CASSPRPQGREKLFF
TRBJ1-5,TRBV30,CAWSFQRNQPQHF
TRBJ2-5,TRBV5-6,CASSYPGGAGETQYF
TRBJ2-7,TRBV5-6,CASSLSGAYEQYF
TRBJ1-2,TRBV4-2,CASSRDRGGGYTF
TRBJ2-3,TRBV15,CATSRGLAGTDTQYF
TRBJ1-1,TRBV18,CASSTRNTEAFF
TRBJ1-1,TRBV28,CASSPGGYAEAFF
TRBJ1-6,TRBV10-3,CAISGTDEDSPLHF
TRBJ2-1,TRBV2,CASSKREGPYNEQFF
TRBJ1-2,TRBV7-3,CASSLTQGTSYGYTF
TRBJ1-1,TRBV24-1,CATSQGGLGAFF
TRBJ2-3,TRBV24-1,CATSVRGTDTQYF
TRBJ2-1,TRBV5-1,CASAGGTSDHNEQFF
TRBJ2-1,TRBV5-1,CASSLGTTHNEQFF
TRBJ2-1,TRBV7-2,CASSWKAGVHEQFF
TRBJ1-6,TRBV2,CASSESQGQGVDSPLHF
TRBJ2-1,TRBV7-6,CASTPVGGPYNEQFF
TRBJ2-7,TRBV25-1,CASSAPSESYEQYF
TRBJ1-3,TRBV7-8,CASSLAEASGNTIYF
TRBJ2-1,TRBV19,CASSTLSTSPNQQFF
TRBJ2-3,TRBV5-1,CASSYGGLAATDTQYF
TRBJ2-7,TRBV5-1,CASVAGTGTVASEQYF
TRBJ1-1,TRBV18,CASSPRSWDTEAFF
TRBJ1-6,TRBV5-4,CASSIRQGGNSPLHF